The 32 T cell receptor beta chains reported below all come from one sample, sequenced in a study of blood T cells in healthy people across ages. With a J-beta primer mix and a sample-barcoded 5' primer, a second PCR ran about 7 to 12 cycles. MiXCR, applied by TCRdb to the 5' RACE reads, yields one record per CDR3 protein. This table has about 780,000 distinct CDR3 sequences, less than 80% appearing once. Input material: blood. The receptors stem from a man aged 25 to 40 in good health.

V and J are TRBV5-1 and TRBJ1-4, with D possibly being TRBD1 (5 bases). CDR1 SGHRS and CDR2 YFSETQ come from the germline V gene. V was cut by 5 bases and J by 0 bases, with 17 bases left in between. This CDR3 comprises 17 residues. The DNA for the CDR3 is TGCGCCAGCAGTTTTGACGGACAAGATCCAACTAATGAAAAACTGTTTTTT. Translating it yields CASSFDGQDPTNEKLFF.

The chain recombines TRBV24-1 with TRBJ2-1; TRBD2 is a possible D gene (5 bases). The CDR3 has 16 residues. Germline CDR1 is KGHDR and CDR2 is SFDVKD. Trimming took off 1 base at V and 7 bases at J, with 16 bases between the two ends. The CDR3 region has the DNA TGTGCCACCAGTGATTTAAGGCTAGCTCCATCAAATGAGCAGTTCTTC. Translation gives CATSDLRLAPSNEQFF.

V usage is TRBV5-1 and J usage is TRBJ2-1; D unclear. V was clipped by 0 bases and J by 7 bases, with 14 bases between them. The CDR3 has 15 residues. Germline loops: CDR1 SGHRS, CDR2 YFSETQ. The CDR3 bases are TGCGCCAGCAGCTTGGTGGACCCAGGCAGGAATGAGCAGTTCTTC. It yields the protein CASSLVDPGRNEQFF.

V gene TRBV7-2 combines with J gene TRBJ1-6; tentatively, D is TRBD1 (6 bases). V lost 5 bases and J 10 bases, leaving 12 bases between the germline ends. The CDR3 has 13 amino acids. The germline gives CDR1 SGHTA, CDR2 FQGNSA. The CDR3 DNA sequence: TGTGCCAGCAGCCCGGGGGGGGCATCACCCCTCCACTTT. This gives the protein CASSPGGASPLHF.

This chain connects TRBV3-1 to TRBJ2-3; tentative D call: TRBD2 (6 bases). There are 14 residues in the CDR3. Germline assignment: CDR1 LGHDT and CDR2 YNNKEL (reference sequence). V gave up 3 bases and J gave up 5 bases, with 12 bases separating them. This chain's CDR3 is CASSQTRTVDTQYF. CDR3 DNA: TGTGCCAGCAGCCAGACTAGGACGGTAGATACGCAGTATTTT.

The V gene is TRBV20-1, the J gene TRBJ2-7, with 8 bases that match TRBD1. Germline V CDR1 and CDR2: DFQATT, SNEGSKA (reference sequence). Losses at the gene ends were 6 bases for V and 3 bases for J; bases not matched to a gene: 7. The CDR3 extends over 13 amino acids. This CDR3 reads CSAIRQGSYEQYF. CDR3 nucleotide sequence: TGCAGTGCCATCCGACAGGGGAGCTACGAGCAGTACTTC.

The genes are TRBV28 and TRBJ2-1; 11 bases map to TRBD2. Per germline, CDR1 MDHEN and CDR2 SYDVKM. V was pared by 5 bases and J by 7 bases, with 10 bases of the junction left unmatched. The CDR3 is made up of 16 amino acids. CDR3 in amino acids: CASSGLTSGEGNEQFF. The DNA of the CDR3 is TGTGCCAGCAGTGGTTTGACTAGCGGGGAGGGGAATGAGCAGTTCTTC. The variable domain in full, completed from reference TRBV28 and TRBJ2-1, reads DVKVTQSSRYLVKRTGEKVFLECVQDMDHENMFWYRQDPGLGLRLIYFSYDVKMKEKGDIPEGYSVSREKKERFSLILESASTNQTSMYLCASSGLTSGEGNEQFFGPGTRLTVL.

In nucleotides, the CDR3 is TGTGCCAGCAGCCTAACTAGGACGGATGTCGAGGGCTACACCTTC. Translated, it gives CASSLTRTDVEGYTF. The rearrangement links TRBV7-2 to TRBJ1-2, with D unclear. CDR3 size: 15 residues. The ends were cut back, 5 bases at V and 8 bases at J, with 21 bases in the middle. CDR1 SGHTA and CDR2 FQGNSA come from the germline V gene.

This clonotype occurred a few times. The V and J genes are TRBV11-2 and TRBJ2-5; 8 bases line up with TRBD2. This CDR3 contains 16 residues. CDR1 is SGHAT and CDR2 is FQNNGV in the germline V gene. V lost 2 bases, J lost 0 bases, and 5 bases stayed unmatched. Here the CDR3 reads CASSLLSGGNQETQYF. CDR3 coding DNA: TGTGCCAGCAGCTTATTGTCGGGGGGGAACCAAGAGACCCAGTACTTC.

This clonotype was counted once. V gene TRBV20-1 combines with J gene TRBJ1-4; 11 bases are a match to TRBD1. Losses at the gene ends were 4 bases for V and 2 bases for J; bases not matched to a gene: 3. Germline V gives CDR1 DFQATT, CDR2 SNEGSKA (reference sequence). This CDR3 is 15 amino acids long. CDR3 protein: CSANGQGATNEKLFF. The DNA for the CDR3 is TGCAGTGCTAACGGACAGGGGGCCACTAATGAAAAACTGTTTTTT.

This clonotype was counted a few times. Written as DNA, the CDR3 is TGTGCCAGCAGTTTAGTGGGGTACACAGATACGCAGTATTTT. This translates into CASSLVGYTDTQYF. The V call is TRBV27, the J call TRBJ2-3; D is unclear. The ends were cut back, 2 bases at V and 2 bases at J, with 8 bases in the middle. Germline V gene sequence: CDR1 MNHEY, CDR2 SMNVEV (reference sequence). The CDR3 contains 14 residues.

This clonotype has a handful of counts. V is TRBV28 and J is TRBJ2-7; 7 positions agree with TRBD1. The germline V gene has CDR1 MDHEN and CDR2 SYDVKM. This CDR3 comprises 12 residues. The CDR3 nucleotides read TGTGCGTGCGTGGACAGGACCTACGAGCAGTACTTC. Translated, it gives CACVDRTYEQYF. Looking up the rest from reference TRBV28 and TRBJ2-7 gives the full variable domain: DVKVTQSSRYLVKRTGEKVFLECVQDMDHENMFWYRQDPGLGLRLIYFSYDVKMKEKGDIPEGYSVSREKKERFSLILESASTNQTSMYLCACVDRTYEQYFGPGTRLTVT.

This CDR3 reads CASSFAGTGSGEQYF. The CDR3 region has the DNA TGCGCCAGCAGCTTCGCCGGGACAGGGTCGGGCGAGCAGTACTTC. The chain carries TRBV5-1 and TRBJ2-7; the match to TRBD1 covers 9 bases. CDR3 length: 15 amino acids. Germline V gives CDR1 SGHRS, CDR2 YFSETQ. J gave up 6 bases and V 2 bases, and 9 bases lay outside the gene matches.

DNA for the CDR3: TGTGCCAGCTCACCACCGACGCAAGAGCAGTACTTC. This codes for CASSPPTQEQYF. The chain combines TRBV18 with TRBJ2-7, with D uncertain. Germline V gene sequence: CDR1 KGHSH, CDR2 LQKENI. The V end lost 0 bases, the J end lost 7 bases, and 7 bases lay between the germline ends. CDR3 length: 12 amino acids. Supplemented by reference TRBV18 and TRBJ2-7, the full variable domain reads NAGVMQNPRHLVRRRGQEARLRCSPMKGHSHVYWYRQLPEEGLKFMVYLQKENIIDESGMPKERFSAEFPKEGPSILRIQQVVRGDSAAYFCASSPPTQEQYFGPGTRLTVT.

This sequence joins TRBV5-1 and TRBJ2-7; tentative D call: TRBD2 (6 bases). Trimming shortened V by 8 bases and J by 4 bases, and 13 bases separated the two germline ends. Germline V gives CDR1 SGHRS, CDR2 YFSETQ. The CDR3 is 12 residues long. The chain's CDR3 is CASSGDQYEQYF. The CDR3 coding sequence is TGCGCCAGTAGCGGAGACCAATACGAGCAGTACTTC.

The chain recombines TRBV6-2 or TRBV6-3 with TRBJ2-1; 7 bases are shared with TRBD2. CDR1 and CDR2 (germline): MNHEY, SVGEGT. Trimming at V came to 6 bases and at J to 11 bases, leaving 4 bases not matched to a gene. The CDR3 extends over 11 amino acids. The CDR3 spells CASRRSGKQFF. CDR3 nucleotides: TGTGCCAGCAGAAGAAGCGGGAAGCAGTTCTTC.

The CDR3 here is CASRAGGTEAFF. The CDR3 DNA reads TGTGCCAGCCGGGCAGGGGGCACTGAAGCTTTCTTT. The rearrangement links TRBV27 to TRBJ1-1; 7 bases agree with TRBD1. The length of the CDR3 is 12 residues. Germline assignment: CDR1 MNHEY and CDR2 SMNVEV (reference sequence). V dropped 8 bases and J dropped 4; count of bases not matched to a gene: 4.

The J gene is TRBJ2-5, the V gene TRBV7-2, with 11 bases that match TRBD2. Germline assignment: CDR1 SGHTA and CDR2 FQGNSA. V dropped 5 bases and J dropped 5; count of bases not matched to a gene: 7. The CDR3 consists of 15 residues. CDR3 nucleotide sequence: TGTGCCAGCAGCCCGATAGCGGGGGGGCTTGAGACCCAGTACTTC. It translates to CASSPIAGGLETQYF.

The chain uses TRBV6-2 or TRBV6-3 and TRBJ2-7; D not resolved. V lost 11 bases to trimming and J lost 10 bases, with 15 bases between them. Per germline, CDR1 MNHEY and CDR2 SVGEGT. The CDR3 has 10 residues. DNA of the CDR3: TGTGCCCGACATAGGTTTAGCCAGTACTTC. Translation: CARHRFSQYF.

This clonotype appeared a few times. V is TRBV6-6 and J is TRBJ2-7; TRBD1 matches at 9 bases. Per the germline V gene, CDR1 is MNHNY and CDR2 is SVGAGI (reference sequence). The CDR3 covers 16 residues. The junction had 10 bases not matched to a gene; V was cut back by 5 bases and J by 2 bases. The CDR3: CASSPLGQGLTYEQYF. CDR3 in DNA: TGTGCCAGCAGTCCACTGGGACAGGGCCTTACCTACGAGCAGTACTTC.

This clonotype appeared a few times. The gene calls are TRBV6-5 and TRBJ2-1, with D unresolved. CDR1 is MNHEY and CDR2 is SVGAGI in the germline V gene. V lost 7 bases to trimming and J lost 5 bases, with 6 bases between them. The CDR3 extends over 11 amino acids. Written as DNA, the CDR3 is TGTGCCAGCACCCAAAACAATGAGCAGTTCTTC. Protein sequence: CASTQNNEQFF.

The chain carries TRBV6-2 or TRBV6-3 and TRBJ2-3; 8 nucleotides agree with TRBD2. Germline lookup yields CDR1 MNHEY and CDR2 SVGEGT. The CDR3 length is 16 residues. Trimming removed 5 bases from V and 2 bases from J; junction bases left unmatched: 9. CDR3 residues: CASSHPGTRSTDTQYF. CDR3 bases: TGTGCCAGCAGTCACCCTGGGACTAGATCCACAGATACGCAGTATTTT.

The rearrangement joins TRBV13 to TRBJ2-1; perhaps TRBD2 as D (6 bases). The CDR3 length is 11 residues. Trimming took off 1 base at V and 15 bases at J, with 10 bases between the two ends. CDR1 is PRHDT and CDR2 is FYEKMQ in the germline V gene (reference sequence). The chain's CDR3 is CASSLETRLFF. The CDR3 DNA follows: TGTGCCAGCAGCTTAGAGACTAGGTTGTTCTTC.

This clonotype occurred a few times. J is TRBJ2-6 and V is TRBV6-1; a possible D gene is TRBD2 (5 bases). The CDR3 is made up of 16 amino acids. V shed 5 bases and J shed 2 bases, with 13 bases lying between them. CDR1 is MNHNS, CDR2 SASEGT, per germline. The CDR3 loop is CASSNPGWPGANVLTF. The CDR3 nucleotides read TGTGCCAGCAGTAACCCGGGGTGGCCTGGGGCCAACGTCCTGACTTTC.

The CDR3 loop reads CASSLLQGSTEAFF. The CDR3 region has the DNA TGTGCCAGCAGCTTGCTTCAGGGTTCCACTGAAGCTTTCTTT. This sequence joins TRBV5-6 and TRBJ1-1; D perhaps matches TRBD1 (5 bases). CDR1 and CDR2 from the germline V gene are SGHDT and YYEEEE. V was pared by 1 base and J by 4 bases, with 11 bases between. The CDR3 totals 14 residues.

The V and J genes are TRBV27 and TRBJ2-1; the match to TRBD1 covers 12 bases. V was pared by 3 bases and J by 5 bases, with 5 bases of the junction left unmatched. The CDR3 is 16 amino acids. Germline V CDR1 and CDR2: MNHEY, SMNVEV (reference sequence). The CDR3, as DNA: TGTGCCAGCAGTTTTCCGGGACAGGGGGCCCACAATGAGCAGTTCTTC. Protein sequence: CASSFPGQGAHNEQFF.

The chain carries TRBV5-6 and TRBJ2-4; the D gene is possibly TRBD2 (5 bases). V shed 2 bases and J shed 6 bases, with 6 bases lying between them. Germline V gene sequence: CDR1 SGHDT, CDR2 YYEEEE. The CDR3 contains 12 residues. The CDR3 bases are TGTGCCAGCAGCTTTGGACTAAACATTCAGTACTTC. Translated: CASSFGLNIQYF.

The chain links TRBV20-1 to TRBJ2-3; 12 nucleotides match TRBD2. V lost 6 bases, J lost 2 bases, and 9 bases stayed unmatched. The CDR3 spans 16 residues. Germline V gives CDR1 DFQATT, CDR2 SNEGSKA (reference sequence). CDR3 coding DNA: TGCAGTGCCCAACCCGGGACTAGCGGGTACACAGATACGCAGTATTTT. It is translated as CSAQPGTSGYTDTQYF.

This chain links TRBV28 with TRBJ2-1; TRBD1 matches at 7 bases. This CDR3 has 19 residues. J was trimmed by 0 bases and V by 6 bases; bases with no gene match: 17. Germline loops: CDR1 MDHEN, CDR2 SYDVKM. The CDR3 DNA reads TGTGCCAGCAGACCCATACCCGGACAGGCAGGAAGCTCCTACAATGAGCAGTTCTTC. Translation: CASRPIPGQAGSSYNEQFF.

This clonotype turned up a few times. The chain's CDR3 is CASRPPERNSPLHF. As DNA, the CDR3 is TGTGCCAGCAGGCCTCCCGAGAGGAATTCACCCCTCCACTTT. This sequence joins TRBV28 and TRBJ1-6, with D hard to call. The germline V gene has CDR1 MDHEN and CDR2 SYDVKM. The V and J ends lost 6 bases and 7 bases respectively, with 13 bases between them. This CDR3 contains 14 residues.

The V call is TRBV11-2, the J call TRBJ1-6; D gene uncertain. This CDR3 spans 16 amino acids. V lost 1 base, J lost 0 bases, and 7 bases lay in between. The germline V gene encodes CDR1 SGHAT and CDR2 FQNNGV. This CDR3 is CASSLGYSSYNSPLHF. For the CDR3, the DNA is TGTGCCAGCAGCTTAGGCTATAGCTCCTATAATTCACCCCTCCACTTT.

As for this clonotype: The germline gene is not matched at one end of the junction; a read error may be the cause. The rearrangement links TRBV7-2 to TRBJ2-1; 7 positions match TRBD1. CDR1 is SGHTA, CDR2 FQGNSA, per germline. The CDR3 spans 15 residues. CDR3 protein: CASSRQGSPYNEHFF. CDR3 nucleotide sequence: TGTGCCAGCAGCCGACAGGGAAGCCCCTACAATGAGCATTTCTTC.